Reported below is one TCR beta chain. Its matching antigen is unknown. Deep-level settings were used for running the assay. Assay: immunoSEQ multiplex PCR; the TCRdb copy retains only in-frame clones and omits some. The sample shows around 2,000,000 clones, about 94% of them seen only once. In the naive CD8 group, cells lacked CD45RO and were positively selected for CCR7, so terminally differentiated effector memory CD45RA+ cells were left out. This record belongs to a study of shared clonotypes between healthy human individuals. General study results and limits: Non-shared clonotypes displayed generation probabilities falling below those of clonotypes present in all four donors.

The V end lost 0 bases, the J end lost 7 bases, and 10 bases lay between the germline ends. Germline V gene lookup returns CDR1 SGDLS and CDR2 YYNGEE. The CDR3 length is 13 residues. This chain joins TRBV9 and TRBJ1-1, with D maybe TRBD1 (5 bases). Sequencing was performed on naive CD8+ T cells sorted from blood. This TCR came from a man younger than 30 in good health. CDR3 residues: CASSVAGSGEAFF. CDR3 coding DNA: TGTGCCAGCAGCGTAGCAGGGAGTGGTGAAGCTTTCTTT.